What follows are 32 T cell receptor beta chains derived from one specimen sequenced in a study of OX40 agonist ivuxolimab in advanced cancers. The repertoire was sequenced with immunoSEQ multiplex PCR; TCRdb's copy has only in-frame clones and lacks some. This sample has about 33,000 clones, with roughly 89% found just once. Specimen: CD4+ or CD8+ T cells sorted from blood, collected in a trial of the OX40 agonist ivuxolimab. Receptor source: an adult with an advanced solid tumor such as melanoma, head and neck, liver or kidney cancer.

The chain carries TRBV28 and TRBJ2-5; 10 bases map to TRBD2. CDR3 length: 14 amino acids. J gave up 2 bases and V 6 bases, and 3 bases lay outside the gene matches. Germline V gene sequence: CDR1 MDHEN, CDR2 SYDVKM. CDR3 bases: TGTGCCAGCAGGAGGACTAGCGGACAAGAGACCCAGTACTTC. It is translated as CASRRTSGQETQYF. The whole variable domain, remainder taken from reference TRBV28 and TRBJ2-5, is DVKVTQSSRYLVKRTGEKVFLECVQDMDHENMFWYRQDPGLGLRLIYFSYDVKMKEKGDIPEGYSVSREKKERFSLILESASTNQTSMYLCASRRTSGQETQYFGPGTRLLVL.

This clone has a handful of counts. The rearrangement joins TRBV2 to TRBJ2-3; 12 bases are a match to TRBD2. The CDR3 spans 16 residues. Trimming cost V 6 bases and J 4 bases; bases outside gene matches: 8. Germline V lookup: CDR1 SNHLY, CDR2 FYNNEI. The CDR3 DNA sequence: TGTGCCAGCAGGATAACGACTAGCGGGGGTGCAGATACGCAGTATTTT. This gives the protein CASRITTSGGADTQYF.

Here the CDR3 DNA reads TGTGCCAGCAGTGTATTAGGGGCACGCAATCAGCCCCAGCATTTT. Its protein is CASSVLGARNQPQHF. The V and J genes are TRBV2 and TRBJ1-5, with D perhaps TRBD1 (5 bases). The CDR3 is 15 amino acids. Germline loops: CDR1 SNHLY, CDR2 FYNNEI. Trimming removed 4 bases from V and 2 bases from J, with 12 bases in between.

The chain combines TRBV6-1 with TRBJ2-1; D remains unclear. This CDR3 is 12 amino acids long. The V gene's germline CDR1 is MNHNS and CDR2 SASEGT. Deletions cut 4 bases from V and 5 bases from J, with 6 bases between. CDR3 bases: TGTGCCAGCAGTGGTAGCAACAATGAGCAGTTCTTC. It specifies CASSGSNNEQFF.

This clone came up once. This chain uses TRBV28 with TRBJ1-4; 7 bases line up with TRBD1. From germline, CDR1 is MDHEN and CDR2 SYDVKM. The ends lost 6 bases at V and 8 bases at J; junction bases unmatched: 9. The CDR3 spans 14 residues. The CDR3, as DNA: TGTGCCAGCAGGTCTACAGGGGAGAACGAAAAACTGTTTTTT. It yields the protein CASRSTGENEKLFF.

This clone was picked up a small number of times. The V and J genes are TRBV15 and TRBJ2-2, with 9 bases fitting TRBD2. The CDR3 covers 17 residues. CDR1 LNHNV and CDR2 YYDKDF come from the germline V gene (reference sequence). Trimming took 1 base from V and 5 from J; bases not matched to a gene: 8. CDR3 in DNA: TGTGCCACCAGCAGAGTTCGGGGTAGCGGGGGTACCGGGGAGCTGTTTTTT. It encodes CATSRVRGSGGTGELFF.

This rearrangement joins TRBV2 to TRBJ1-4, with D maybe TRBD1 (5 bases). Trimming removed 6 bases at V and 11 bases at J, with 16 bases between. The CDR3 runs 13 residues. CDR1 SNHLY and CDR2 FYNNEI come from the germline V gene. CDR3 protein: CASRGDGGGKLFF. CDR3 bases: TGTGCCAGCAGGGGGGACGGCGGGGGGAAACTGTTTTTT.

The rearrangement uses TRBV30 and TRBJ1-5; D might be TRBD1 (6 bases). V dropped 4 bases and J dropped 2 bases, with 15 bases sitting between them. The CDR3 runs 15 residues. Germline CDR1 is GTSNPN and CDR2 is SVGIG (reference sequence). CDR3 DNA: TGTGCCTGGACCTCCGGGGGGCTGGGCAATCAGCCCCAGCATTTT. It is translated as CAWTSGGLGNQPQHF.

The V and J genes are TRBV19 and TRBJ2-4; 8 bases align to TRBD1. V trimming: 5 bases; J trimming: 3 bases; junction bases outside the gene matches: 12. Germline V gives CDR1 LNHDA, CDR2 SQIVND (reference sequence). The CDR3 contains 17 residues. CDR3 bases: TGTGCCAGTAGTGCATGGGACAGGAGTTTGGGCAAAAACATTCAGTACTTC. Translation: CASSAWDRSLGKNIQYF.

The CDR3 bases are TGTGCCAGCAGCTTAGGAGGGGGAATTAGCAATCAGCCCCAGCATTTT. Its protein is CASSLGGGISNQPQHF. This chain joins TRBV7-9 and TRBJ1-5, with a possible D match to TRBD1 (6 bases). Looked up from germline, CDR1 is SEHNR and CDR2 is FQNEAQ (reference sequence). The CDR3 covers 16 residues. V was cut by 1 base and J by 0 bases, with 10 bases left in between.

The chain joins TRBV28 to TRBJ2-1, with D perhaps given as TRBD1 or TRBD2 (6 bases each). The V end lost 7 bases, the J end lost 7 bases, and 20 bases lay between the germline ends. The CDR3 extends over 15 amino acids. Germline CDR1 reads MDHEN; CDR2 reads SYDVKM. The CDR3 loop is CASTLLGGGGNEQFF. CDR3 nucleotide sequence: TGTGCCAGCACCCTCTTAGGCGGAGGGGGAAATGAGCAGTTCTTC.

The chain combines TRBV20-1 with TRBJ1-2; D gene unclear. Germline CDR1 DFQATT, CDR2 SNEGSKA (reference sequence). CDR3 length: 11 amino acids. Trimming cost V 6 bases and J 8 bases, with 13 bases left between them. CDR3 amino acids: CSATRVGGYTF. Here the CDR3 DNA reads TGCAGTGCCACAAGGGTCGGGGGCTACACCTTC.

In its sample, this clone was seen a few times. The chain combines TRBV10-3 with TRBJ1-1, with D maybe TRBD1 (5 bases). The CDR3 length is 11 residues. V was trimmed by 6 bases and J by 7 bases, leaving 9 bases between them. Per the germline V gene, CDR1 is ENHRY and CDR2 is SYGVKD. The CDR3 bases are TGTGCCATCAGGACAGAGGGTGAAGCTTTCTTT. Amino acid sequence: CAIRTEGEAFF.

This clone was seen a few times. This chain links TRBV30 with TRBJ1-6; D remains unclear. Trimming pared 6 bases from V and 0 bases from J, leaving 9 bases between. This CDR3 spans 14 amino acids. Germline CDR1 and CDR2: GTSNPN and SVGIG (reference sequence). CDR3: CACRRSSYNSPLHF. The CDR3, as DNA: TGTGCCTGCCGACGGAGCTCCTATAATTCACCCCTCCACTTT.

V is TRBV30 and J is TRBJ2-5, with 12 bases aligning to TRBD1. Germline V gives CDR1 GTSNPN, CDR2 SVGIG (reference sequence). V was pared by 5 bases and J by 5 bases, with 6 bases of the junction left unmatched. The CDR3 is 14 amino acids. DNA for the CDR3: TGTGCCTGGGCTAGGGACAGGGGGCTTGAGACCCAGTACTTC. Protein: CAWARDRGLETQYF.

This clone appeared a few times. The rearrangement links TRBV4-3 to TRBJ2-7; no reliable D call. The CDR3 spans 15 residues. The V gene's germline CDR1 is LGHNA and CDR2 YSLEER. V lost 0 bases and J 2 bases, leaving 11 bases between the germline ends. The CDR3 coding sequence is TGCGCCAGCAGCCAAGAACTGGAGCGAACCTACGAGCAGTACTTC. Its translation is CASSQELERTYEQYF.

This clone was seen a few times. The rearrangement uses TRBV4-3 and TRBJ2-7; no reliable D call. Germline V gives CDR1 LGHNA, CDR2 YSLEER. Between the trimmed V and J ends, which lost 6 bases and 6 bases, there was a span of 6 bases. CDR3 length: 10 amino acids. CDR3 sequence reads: CASRCGEQYF. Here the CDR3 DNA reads TGCGCCAGCAGATGTGGCGAGCAGTACTTC.

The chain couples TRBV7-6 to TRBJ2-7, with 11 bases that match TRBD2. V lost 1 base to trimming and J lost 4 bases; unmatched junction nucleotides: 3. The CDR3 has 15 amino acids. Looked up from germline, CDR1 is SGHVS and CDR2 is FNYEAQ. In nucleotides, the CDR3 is TGTGCCAGCAGCTTAGGAACTAGCGGGAGATACGAGCAGTACTTC. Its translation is CASSLGTSGRYEQYF.

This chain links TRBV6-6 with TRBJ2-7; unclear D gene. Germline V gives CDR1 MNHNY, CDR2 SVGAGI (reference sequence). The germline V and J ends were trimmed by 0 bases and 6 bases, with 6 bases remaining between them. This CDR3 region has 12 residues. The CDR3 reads CASSYSPFEQYF. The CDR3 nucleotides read TGTGCCAGCAGTTACTCGCCGTTCGAGCAGTACTTC.

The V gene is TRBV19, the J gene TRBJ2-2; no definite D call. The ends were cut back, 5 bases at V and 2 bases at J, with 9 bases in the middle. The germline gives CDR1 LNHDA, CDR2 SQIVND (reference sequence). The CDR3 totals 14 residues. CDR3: CASSGQANTGELFF. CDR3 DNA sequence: TGTGCCAGTAGTGGGCAGGCTAACACCGGGGAGCTGTTTTTT.

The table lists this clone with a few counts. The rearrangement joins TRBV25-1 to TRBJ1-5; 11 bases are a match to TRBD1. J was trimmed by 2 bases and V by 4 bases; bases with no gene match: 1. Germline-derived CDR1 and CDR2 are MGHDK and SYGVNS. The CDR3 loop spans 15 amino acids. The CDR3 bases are TGTGCCAGCAGTGGGGGACAGGGGGGCAATCAGCCCCAGCATTTT. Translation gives CASSGGQGGNQPQHF. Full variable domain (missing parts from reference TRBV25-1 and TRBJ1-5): EADIYQTPRYLVIGTGKKITLECSQTMGHDKMYWYQQDPGMELHLIHYSYGVNSTEKGDLSSESTVSRIRTEHFPLTLESARPSHTSQYLCASSGGQGGNQPQHFGDGTRLSIL.

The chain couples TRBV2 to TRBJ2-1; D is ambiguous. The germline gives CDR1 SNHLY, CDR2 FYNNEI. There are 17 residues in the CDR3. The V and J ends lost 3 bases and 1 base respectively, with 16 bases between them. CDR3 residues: CASSDPKAARSYNEQFF. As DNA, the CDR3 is TGTGCCAGCAGTGATCCCAAGGCGGCGAGGTCCTACAATGAGCAGTTCTTC.

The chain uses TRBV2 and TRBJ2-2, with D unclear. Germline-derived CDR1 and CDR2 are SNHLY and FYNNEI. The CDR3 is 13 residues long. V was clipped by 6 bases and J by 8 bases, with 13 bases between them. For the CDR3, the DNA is TGTGCCAGCAGCCCCCAAATGAGAGGGGAGCTGTTTTTT. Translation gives CASSPQMRGELFF.

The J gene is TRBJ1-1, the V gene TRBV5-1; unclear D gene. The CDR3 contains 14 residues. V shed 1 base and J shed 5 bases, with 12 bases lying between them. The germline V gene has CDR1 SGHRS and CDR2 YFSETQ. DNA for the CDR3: TGCGCCAGCAGCTTGAGCCGGGAGAAGACTGAAGCTTTCTTT. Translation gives CASSLSREKTEAFF.

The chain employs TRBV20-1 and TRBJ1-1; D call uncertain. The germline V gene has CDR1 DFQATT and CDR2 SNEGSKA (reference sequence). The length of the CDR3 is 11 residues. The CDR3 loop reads CNADRNTEAFF. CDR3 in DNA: TGCAACGCGGACCGGAACACTGAAGCTTTCTTT.

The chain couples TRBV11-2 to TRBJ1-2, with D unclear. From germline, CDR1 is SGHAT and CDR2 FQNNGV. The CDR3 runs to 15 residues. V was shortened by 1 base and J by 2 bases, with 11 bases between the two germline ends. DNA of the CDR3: TGTGCCAGCAGCTTAGGGAGGTCATCGAACTATGGCTACACCTTC. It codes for CASSLGRSSNYGYTF.

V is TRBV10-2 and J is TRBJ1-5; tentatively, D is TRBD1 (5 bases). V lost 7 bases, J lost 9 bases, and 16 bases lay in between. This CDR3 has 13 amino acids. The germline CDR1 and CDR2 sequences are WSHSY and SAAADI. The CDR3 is CASTDNPPSPQHF. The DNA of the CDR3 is TGCGCCAGCACGGACAACCCTCCATCGCCCCAGCATTTT.

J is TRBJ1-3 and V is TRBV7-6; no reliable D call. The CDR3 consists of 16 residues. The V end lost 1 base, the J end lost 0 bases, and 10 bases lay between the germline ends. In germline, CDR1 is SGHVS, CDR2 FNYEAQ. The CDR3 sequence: CASSLDRVSSGNTIYF. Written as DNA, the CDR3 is TGTGCCAGCAGCTTAGATCGGGTGAGCTCTGGAAACACCATATATTTT.

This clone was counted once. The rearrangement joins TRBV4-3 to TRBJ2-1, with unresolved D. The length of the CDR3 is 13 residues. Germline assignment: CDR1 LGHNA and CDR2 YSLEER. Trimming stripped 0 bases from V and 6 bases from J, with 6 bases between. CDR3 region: CASSQDQTNEQFF. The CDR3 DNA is TGCGCCAGCAGCCAAGACCAGACCAATGAGCAGTTCTTC.

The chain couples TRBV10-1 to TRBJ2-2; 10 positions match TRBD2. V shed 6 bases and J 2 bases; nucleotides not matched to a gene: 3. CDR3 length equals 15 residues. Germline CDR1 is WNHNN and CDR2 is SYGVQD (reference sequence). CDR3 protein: CASSLAGANTGELFF. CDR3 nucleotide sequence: TGCGCCAGCAGCCTAGCGGGGGCTAACACCGGGGAGCTGTTTTTT.

Written as DNA, the CDR3 is TGTGCCACCAGCAAAGGACTAGCTCGGGCCGAGCAGTACTTC. It translates to CATSKGLARAEQYF. J is TRBJ2-7 and V is TRBV15, with 8 nucleotides matching TRBD2. The germline CDR1 and CDR2 sequences are LNHNV and YYDKDF (reference sequence). The CDR3 has 14 residues. Trimming cost V 4 bases and J 6 bases; bases outside gene matches: 8.

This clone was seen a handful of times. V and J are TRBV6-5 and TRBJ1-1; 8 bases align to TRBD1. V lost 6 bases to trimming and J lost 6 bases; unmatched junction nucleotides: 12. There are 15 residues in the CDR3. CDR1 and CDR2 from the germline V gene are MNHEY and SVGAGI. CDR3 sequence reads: CASRRPQGGKSEAFF. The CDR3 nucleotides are TGTGCCAGCAGGCGACCACAGGGGGGAAAGTCTGAAGCTTTCTTT.